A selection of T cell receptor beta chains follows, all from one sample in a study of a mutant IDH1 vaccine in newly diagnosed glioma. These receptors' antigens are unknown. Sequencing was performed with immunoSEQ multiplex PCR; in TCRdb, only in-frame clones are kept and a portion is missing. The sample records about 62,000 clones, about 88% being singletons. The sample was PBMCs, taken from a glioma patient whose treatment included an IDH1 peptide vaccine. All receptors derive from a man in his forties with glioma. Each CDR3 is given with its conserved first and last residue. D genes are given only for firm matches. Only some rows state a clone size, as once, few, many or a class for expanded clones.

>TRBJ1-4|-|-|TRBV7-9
TGTGCCAGCAGCTCGACAGGAGCTAATGAAAAACTGTTTTTT
CASSSTGANEKLFF
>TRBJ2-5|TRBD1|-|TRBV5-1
TGCGCCAGCAGCCCCCCTGTAGGGACAGTTCAAGAGACCCAGTACTTC
CASSPPVGTVQETQYF
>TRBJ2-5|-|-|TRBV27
TGTGCCAGCAGTTTCCGGCGAGGCCAAGAGACCCAGTACTTC
CASSFRRGQETQYF
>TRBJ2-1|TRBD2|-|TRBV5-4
TGTGCCAGCAGCCCGCAGGGTAGCGGGTTTATTGATGAGCAGTTCTTC
CASSPQGSGFIDEQFF
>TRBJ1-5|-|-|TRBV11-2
TGTGCCAGCAGCTTAGATCGGGCGAATCAGCCCCAGCATTTT
CASSLDRANQPQHF
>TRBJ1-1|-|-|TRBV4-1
TGCGCCAGCAGCCAAGACCCTATGACGCCAGGGCGGCACACTGAAGCTTTCTTT
CASSQDPMTPGRHTEAFF
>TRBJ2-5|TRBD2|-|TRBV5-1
TGCGCCAGCAGCTTGTGGAGAAGCGGGAGGGAAGAGACCCAGTACTTC
CASSLWRSGREETQYF
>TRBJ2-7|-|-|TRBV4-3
TGCGCCAGCAGCCAAGGACCCGCGGTAGGCAGCCCCTACGAGCAGTACTTC
CASSQGPAVGSPYEQYF
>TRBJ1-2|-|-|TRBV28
TGTGCCAGCAGCTTTCGAGGGGCGTCGGGTAGAATCAGTGGCTACACCTTC
CASSFRGASGRISGYTF
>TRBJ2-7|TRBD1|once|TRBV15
TGTGCCTCCAGTCCCGGGACAGGGAAACTCGGCTCCTACGAGCAGTACTTC
CASSPGTGKLGSYEQYF
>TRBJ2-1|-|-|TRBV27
TGTGCCAGCAGTTTATCGGCAGAATACAATGAGCAGTTCTTC
CASSLSAEYNEQFF
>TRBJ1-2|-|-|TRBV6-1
TGTGCCAGCAGTGAAGCCCTAAACTACTATGGCTACACCTTC
CASSEALNYYGYTF
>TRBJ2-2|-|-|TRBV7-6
TGTGCCAGCAAGTATGGGGGGAACACCGGGGAGCTGTTTTTT
CASKYGGNTGELFF
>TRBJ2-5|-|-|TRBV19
TGTGCCAGTAGTATAGAGGCAGCGAGACAAGAGACCCAGTACTTC
CASSIEAARQETQYF
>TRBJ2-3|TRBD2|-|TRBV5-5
TGTGCCAGCAGCCCGCCGGAAGCCCTCGGGAGGGGCACAGATACGCAGTATTTT
CASSPPEALGRGTDTQYF
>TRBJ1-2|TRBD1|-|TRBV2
TGTGCCAGCAGTGAATTTGCGGGACAGGGCTTGTTGGATGGCTACACCTTC
CASSEFAGQGLLDGYTF
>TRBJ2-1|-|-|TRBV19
TGTGCCAGTAGTATAGTCGAAGGACTGCAGTTCTTC
CASSIVEGLQFF
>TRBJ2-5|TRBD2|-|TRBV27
TGTGCCAGCAGTTTAACGGGGCGGGGGGGCCCTGAGACCCAGTACTTC
CASSLTGRGGPETQYF
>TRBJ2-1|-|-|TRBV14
TGTGCCAGCCAGGGGGGCGGCTCCTACAATGAGCAGTTCTTC
CASQGGGSYNEQFF
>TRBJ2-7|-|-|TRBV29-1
TGCAGCGTTGGGGAGACGGGACTGCCCTACGAGCAGTACTTC
CSVGETGLPYEQYF
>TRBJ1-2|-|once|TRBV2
TGTGCCAGCAGTTCGACAGACTATGGCTACACCTTC
CASSSTDYGYTF
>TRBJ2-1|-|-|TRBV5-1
TGCGCCAGCAGCTTGGCCCCCTCGGAAAGCAATGAGCAGTTCTTC
CASSLAPSESNEQFF
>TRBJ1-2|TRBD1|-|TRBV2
TGTGCCAGCAAAAAGGACAGGGAAAGCTATGGCTACACCTTC
CASKKDRESYGYTF
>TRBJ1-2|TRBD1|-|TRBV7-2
TGTGCCAGCAGCAATAACCCGACAGGGGCGAGCTATGGCTACACCTTC
CASSNNPTGASYGYTF
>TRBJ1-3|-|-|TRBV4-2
TGTGCCAGCAGCCAAAGCCCTGGAAACACCATATATTTT
CASSQSPGNTIYF
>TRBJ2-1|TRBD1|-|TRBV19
TGTGCCAGTAGCAGGGGGCTGGGGGGCTACTACTACAATGAGCAGTTCTTC
CASSRGLGGYYYNEQFF
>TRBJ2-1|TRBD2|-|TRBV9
TGTGCCAGCAGCGTAGACGGGGGGACCTACAATGAGCAGTTCTTC
CASSVDGGTYNEQFF
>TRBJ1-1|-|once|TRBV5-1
TGCGCCAGCAGCTTGGGGAGGGGAATTGGCACTGAAGCTTTCTTT
CASSLGRGIGTEAFF
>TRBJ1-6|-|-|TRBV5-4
TGTGCCAGCAGCTTGGACTTGGGATATTCACCCCTCCACTTT
CASSLDLGYSPLHF
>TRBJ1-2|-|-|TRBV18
TGTGCCAGCTCACCACCGTCACTGAACTATGGCTACACCTTC
CASSPPSLNYGYTF
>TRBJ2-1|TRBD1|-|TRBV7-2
TGTGCCAGCAGCTCGGGACAGCACAATGAGCAGTTCTTC
CASSSGQHNEQFF
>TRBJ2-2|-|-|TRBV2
TGTGCCAGCAGGCCCCCTCACCGCACCGGGGAGCTGTTTTTT
CASRPPHRTGELFF
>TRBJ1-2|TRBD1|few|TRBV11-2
TGTGCCAGCAGCTTAGTCCCCGGACAGGGGGCAGGAGGCTACACCTTC
CASSLVPGQGAGGYTF
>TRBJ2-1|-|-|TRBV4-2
TGTGCCAGCAGCCAAGAATATGTGCTAGCAGCTCCTTACAATGAGCAGTTCTTC
CASSQEYVLAAPYNEQFF
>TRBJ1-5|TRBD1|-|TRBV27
TGTGCCAGCAGGGCGACAGGGAATGGCCAGCCCCAGCATTTT
CASRATGNGQPQHF
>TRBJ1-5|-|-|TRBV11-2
TGTGCCAGCAGCTTAGATTCAGCAGGGATTGGTACGCCCCAGCATTTT
CASSLDSAGIGTPQHF
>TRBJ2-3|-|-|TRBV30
TGTGCCTGGAGTGGCGGAGATACGCAGTATTTT
CAWSGGDTQYF
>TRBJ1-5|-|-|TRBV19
TGTGCCAGTAGTATTCAAGTAAATCAGCCCCAGCATTTT
CASSIQVNQPQHF
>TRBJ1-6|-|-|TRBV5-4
TGTGCCAGCAGCGCTGATTTAGGGACAAGCTATAATTCACCCCTCCACTTT
CASSADLGTSYNSPLHF
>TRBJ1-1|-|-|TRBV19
TGTGCCAGTAGTATGAACAGGGCGGACACTGAAGCTTTCTTT
CASSMNRADTEAFF